The T cell receptor beta chain described here comes from a study of blood T cell repertoires in COVID-19. Study-wide background: Samples representing acute and convalescent COVID-19 were sourced from the United States, Italy and Spain. Sources were T cells, B-cell-depleted T cells, or PBMCs; the material itself was cDNA or gDNA.

Here immunoSEQ multiplex PCR was the method, and the copy in TCRdb shows in-frame clones only, minus some. Found here are 200,000 to 250,000 clones, roughly 90% of them singletons; the top ten hold roughly 3.4%. The CDR3 sequence is 15 residues long. Germline V gene lookup returns CDR1 SGDLS and CDR2 YYNGEE. V lost 4 bases and J 7 bases, leaving 15 bases between the germline ends. Those enrolled, adults aged roughly 18 to 100 years, came from 25 or so US areas. Self-reported history from a screening survey and questionnaire set each donor's cohort. The receptor's source is a woman aged 40 to 50 with acute COVID-19. The specimen was PBMCs or T cells enriched from blood (not recorded which). The chain uses TRBV9 and TRBJ1-6, with D tentatively TRBD1 (5 bases). The CDR3 nucleotides are TGTGCCAGCAGCAGTCAGGGTGGTGCGAATTCACCCCTCCACTTT. The encoded protein is CASSSQGGANSPLHF.